This T cell receptor (beta chain) was sequenced during a study of blood T cells in healthy people across ages. This clonotype was counted a single time. The CDR3 is 15 amino acids. The V gene's germline CDR1 is DFQATT and CDR2 SNEGSKA (reference sequence). V lost 3 bases and J 0 bases, leaving 12 bases between the germline ends. Through a sample-barcoded 5' primer and a J-beta primer mix, a second PCR was run for about 6 to 11 cycles. In TCRdb, the 5' RACE reads were re-called with MiXCR into one record per CDR3 protein. The top ten hold 45% to 55% of the sample, which has roughly 410,000 distinct CDR3 sequences, about 52% seen once.

This TCR was sampled from a man aged 55-75 years in good health. V is TRBV20-1 and J is TRBJ2-1, with D tentatively TRBD2 (6 bases). The sequencing input was blood. The CDR3 DNA is TGCAGTGCTAGTGGGGGGACCAGCTCCTACAATGAGCAGTTCTTC. Its protein product is CSASGGTSSYNEQFF.